These 32 T cell receptor beta chains share one sample of origin, sequenced in a study of shared clonotypes between healthy human individuals. Generated by immunoSEQ multiplex PCR, the TCRdb table keeps only in-frame clones and is missing some. Of about 1.1 million clones in the sample, 75% to 85% are singletons; the top ten hold roughly 0.62%. Sample: memory CD4+ T cells from PBMCs. Subset reported: CD45RA-negative fraction. The receptors here all came from a young man in good health. Some clones in this sample may be carry-over from other donors' samples.

Only a few counts were recorded for this clone. This chain connects TRBV4-1 to TRBJ2-3; 12 nucleotides align to TRBD2. CDR3 length: 18 residues. The J segment lost 6 bases and the V segment lost 4 bases, leaving 14 bases of the junction unmatched. Germline loops: CDR1 MGHRA, CDR2 YSYEKL. CDR3 residues: CASSRLGLAGNGGDTQYF. CDR3 in DNA: TGCGCCAGCAGCCGATTAGGACTAGCGGGGAACGGGGGGGATACGCAGTATTTT.

This chain connects TRBV12-5 to TRBJ2-7, with TRBD2 matching 7 bases. CDR3 size: 12 residues. In germline, CDR1 is LGHNT, CDR2 FRNRAP. Trimming took 9 bases from V and 7 from J; bases not matched to a gene: 9. CDR3 DNA: TGTGCTAGCGCTAGCGGCCTATTGGAGCAGTACTTC. Translating gives CASASGLLEQYF.

The rearrangement links TRBV5-1 to TRBJ1-3; D is unresolved. The CDR3 length is 15 residues. Germline V gene sequence: CDR1 SGHRS, CDR2 YFSETQ. The germline V and J ends were trimmed by 2 bases and 0 bases, with 9 bases remaining between them. The CDR3 nucleotides read TGCGCCAGCAGCTTTGGTACGGTCTCTGGAAACACCATATATTTT. Translation: CASSFGTVSGNTIYF.

This chain links TRBV5-4 with TRBJ1-1, with TRBD1 matching 8 bases. The trim removed 0 bases at V and 1 base at J, leaving 5 bases unmatched. This CDR3 region has 16 residues. Germline CDR1 and CDR2: SGHNT and YYREEE (reference sequence). The CDR3 sequence: CASSLGDRRSNTEAFF. The CDR3 DNA follows: TGTGCCAGCAGCTTGGGGGACAGGAGATCGAACACTGAAGCTTTCTTT.

The V call is TRBV9, the J call TRBJ1-1; no firm D call. Germline V gene sequence: CDR1 SGDLS, CDR2 YYNGEE. This CDR3 is 13 amino acids long. Trimming removed 2 bases at V and 3 bases at J, with 8 bases between. The CDR3 bases are TGTGCCAGCAGCGTGAGGGTCGACACTGAAGCTTTCTTT. This encodes CASSVRVDTEAFF.

DNA for the CDR3: TGTGCCAGCAGCCAAGAAGTGGCGGTAGCCAAAAACATTCAGTACTTC. Protein product: CASSQEVAVAKNIQYF. The chain has TRBV4-2 and TRBJ2-4; unclear D gene. CDR1 LGHNA and CDR2 YNFKEQ come from the germline V gene. Deletions cut 0 bases from V and 0 bases from J, with 9 bases between. The CDR3 extends over 16 amino acids.

The chain carries TRBV28 and TRBJ1-3; D ambiguous. V was cut by 6 bases and J by 0 bases, with 9 bases left in between. CDR3 length: 14 residues. Looked up from germline, CDR1 is MDHEN and CDR2 is SYDVKM. The CDR3 region is CASSYPGSGNTIYF. The CDR3 DNA sequence: TGTGCCAGCAGCTATCCCGGCTCTGGAAACACCATATATTTT.

J is TRBJ2-7 and V is TRBV7-9; 7 nucleotides agree with TRBD2. V lost 4 bases, J lost 8 bases, and 11 bases stayed unmatched. The CDR3 consists of 14 residues. Germline-derived CDR1 and CDR2 are SEHNR and FQNEAQ (reference sequence). The CDR3 DNA reads TGTGCCAGCAGCTCAGACCCAAGCGGGGAAAAGCAGTACTTC. Its translation: CASSSDPSGEKQYF. Full variable domain (rest looked up from reference TRBV7-9 and TRBJ2-7): DTGVSQNPRHKITKRGQNVTFRCDPISEHNRLYWYRQTLGQGPEFLTYFQNEAQLEKSRLLSDRFSAERPKGSFSTLEIQRTEQGDSAMYLCASSSDPSGEKQYFGPGTRLTVT.

The CDR3 DNA sequence: TGTGCCAGCTCACTCCAGCGGGATGGCTACACCTTC. Its protein is CASSLQRDGYTF. This chain links TRBV18 with TRBJ1-2, with D unresolved. Germline values: CDR1 KGHSH, CDR2 LQKENI. The germline V and J ends were trimmed by 4 bases and 6 bases, with 9 bases remaining between them. The CDR3 length is 12 residues.

Many counts were recorded for this clone. The V and J genes are TRBV7-2 and TRBJ1-1, with D tentatively TRBD1 (5 bases). The CDR3 spans 14 residues. Between the trimmed V and J ends, which lost 2 bases and 8 bases, there was a span of 15 bases. Per the germline V gene, CDR1 is SGHTA and CDR2 is FQGNSA. In nucleotides, the CDR3 is TGTGCCAGCAGCTTAAACCCTCCCGGGGCCGAAGCTTTCTTT. Its protein product is CASSLNPPGAEAFF.

V and J are TRBV15 and TRBJ2-7, with D perhaps given as TRBD1 or TRBD2 (5 bases each). The V end lost 0 bases, the J end lost 3 bases, and 12 bases lay between the germline ends. Germline assignment: CDR1 LNHNV and CDR2 YYDKDF (reference sequence). The CDR3 is 15 amino acids. CDR3 nucleotide sequence: TGTGCCACCAGCAGAGAATCCGGGGCCCTCTACGAGCAGTACTTC. It yields the protein CATSRESGALYEQYF.

This rearrangement joins TRBV7-2 to TRBJ2-1, with 10 bases lining up with TRBD2. This CDR3 has 15 residues. Per the germline V gene, CDR1 is SGHTA and CDR2 is FQGNSA. V shed 5 bases, J shed 8 bases, and the junction held 9 bases outside the gene matches. The CDR3 loop reads CASSPGLAENDEQFF. CDR3 DNA: TGTGCCAGCAGCCCTGGACTAGCGGAAAACGATGAGCAGTTCTTC. Using reference TRBV7-2 and TRBJ2-1 for the parts outside the CDR3, the full variable domain is GAGVSQSPSNKVTEKGKDVELRCDPISGHTALYWYRQSLGQGLEFLIYFQGNSAPDKSGLPSDRFSAERTGGSVSTLTIQRTQQEDSAVYLCASSPGLAENDEQFFGPGTRLTVL.

The chain joins TRBV19 to TRBJ1-5; weak D call: TRBD1 (5 bases). This CDR3 has 17 amino acids. The V end was cut by 3 bases, the J end by 3 bases, with 18 bases between. Germline lookup yields CDR1 LNHDA and CDR2 SQIVND (reference sequence). DNA for the CDR3: TGTGCCAGTAGTATCCTCCAGCAGGGACTTTTCAATCAGCCCCAGCATTTT. Its translation: CASSILQQGLFNQPQHF. Variable domain in full (rest from reference TRBV19 and TRBJ1-5): DGGITQSPKYLFRKEGQNVTLSCEQNLNHDAMYWYRQDPGQGLRLIYYSQIVNDFQKGDIAEGYSVSREKKESFPLTVTSAQKNPTAFYLCASSILQQGLFNQPQHFGDGTRLSIL.

This sequence joins TRBV7-9 and TRBJ2-3; tentative D call: TRBD2 (6 bases). Germline CDR1 is SEHNR and CDR2 is FQNEAQ (reference sequence). Trimming took 3 bases from V and 3 from J, leaving 10 bases between them. CDR3 length equals 14 residues. The DNA for the CDR3 is TGTGCCAGCAGCTTTTTAGCGGTTACAGATACGCAGTATTTT. As protein: CASSFLAVTDTQYF.

The chain couples TRBV11-2 to TRBJ1-2, with 8 bases that match TRBD1. The CDR3 consists of 16 residues. Germline trimming cut 5 bases from V and 4 bases from J; bases unmatched to any gene: 12. Germline V gene lookup returns CDR1 SGHAT and CDR2 FQNNGV. CDR3 residues: CASSHAGTGRFYGYTF. The CDR3 DNA reads TGTGCCAGCAGCCACGCCGGGACAGGCCGATTCTATGGCTACACCTTC. The entire variable domain, with the rest obtained from reference TRBV11-2 and TRBJ1-2, is as follows: EAGVAQSPRYKIIEKRQSVAFWCNPISGHATLYWYQQILGQGPKLLIQFQNNGVVDDSQLPKDRFSAERLKGVDSTLKIQPAKLEDSAVYLCASSHAGTGRFYGYTFGSGTRLTVV.

The rearrangement uses TRBV7-2 and TRBJ2-6; 9 bases align to TRBD2. With V trimmed by 5 bases and J by 0 bases, 8 bases remained unmatched. This CDR3 spans 18 amino acids. Germline values: CDR1 SGHTA, CDR2 FQGNSA. The DNA for the CDR3 is TGTGCCAGCAGCCCGGGGACTAGCACCTCCTCTGGGGCCAACGTCCTGACTTTC. As protein: CASSPGTSTSSGANVLTF. The full variable domain, in which reference TRBV7-2 and TRBJ2-6 provide the parts outside the CDR3, is GAGVSQSPSNKVTEKGKDVELRCDPISGHTALYWYRQSLGQGLEFLIYFQGNSAPDKSGLPSDRFSAERTGGSVSTLTIQRTQQEDSAVYLCASSPGTSTSSGANVLTFGAGSRLTVL.

This clone turned up a few times. J is TRBJ2-7 and V is TRBV5-1; D is possibly TRBD2 (5 bases). This CDR3 has 14 amino acids. Germline CDR1 and CDR2: SGHRS and YFSETQ. V dropped 3 bases and J dropped 4 bases, with 14 bases sitting between them. The CDR3 loop reads CASSSTVSGYEQYF. In nucleotides, the CDR3 is TGCGCCAGCAGCTCGACCGTGTCGGGGTACGAGCAGTACTTC.

V and J are TRBV7-2 and TRBJ2-7; 11 bases are shared with TRBD2. CDR3 length: 17 amino acids. V shed 3 bases and J 5 bases; nucleotides not matched to a gene: 12. Germline V gene data show CDR1 as SGHTA and CDR2 as FQGNSA. This CDR3 reads CASSFRTSGRGENEQYF. CDR3 DNA sequence: TGTGCCAGCAGCTTTAGGACTAGCGGGCGGGGAGAAAACGAGCAGTACTTC.

The rearrangement joins TRBV25-1 to TRBJ2-7; tentative D call: TRBD2 (6 bases). Trimming left V 2 bases short and J 4 bases short, with 15 bases between. The CDR3 contains 15 residues. CDR1 MGHDK and CDR2 SYGVNS come from the germline V gene. This CDR3 is CASSERRGRVYEQYF. The CDR3 region has the DNA TGTGCCAGCAGTGAAAGGAGGGGCAGGGTATACGAGCAGTACTTC.

The sample holds many counts of this clone. The chain combines TRBV5-6 with TRBJ2-3, with D perhaps matching TRBD1 or TRBD2 (5 bases each). Trimming removed 0 bases from V and 2 bases from J, with 13 bases in between. Germline values: CDR1 SGHDT, CDR2 YYEEEE. This CDR3 spans 16 amino acids. Here the CDR3 reads CASSLGGQGYTDTQYF. DNA for the CDR3: TGTGCCAGCAGCTTGGGCGGGCAGGGTTACACAGATACGCAGTATTTT.

The chain joins TRBV29-1 to TRBJ1-2; D uncertain. V lost 3 bases and J lost 8, with 16 bases in between. CDR1 and CDR2 (germline): SQVTM, ANQGSEA. This CDR3 is 13 amino acids long. The CDR3 DNA follows: TGCAGCGTTGAGAGTGTACTCCACGGGGGCTACACCTTC. Encoded protein: CSVESVLHGGYTF.

The rearrangement joins TRBV7-8 to TRBJ1-2; D perhaps matches TRBD1 (5 bases). CDR1 SGHVS and CDR2 FQNEAQ come from the germline V gene. The CDR3 consists of 12 residues. Trimming removed 5 bases from V and 6 bases from J, with 10 bases in between. CDR3 DNA: TGTGCCAGCAGCCTACAGGATAATGGCTACACCTTC. It yields the protein CASSLQDNGYTF.

V and J are TRBV5-6 and TRBJ1-2; 11 nucleotides agree with TRBD1. This CDR3 spans 15 amino acids. Germline CDR1 reads SGHDT; CDR2 reads YYEEEE. After removal of 4 bases from V and 7 bases from J, the junction contained 9 bases not matched to a gene. DNA of the CDR3: TGTGCCAGCAGCCTTTATGGACAGGGGGCAGGTGGCTACACCTTC. As protein: CASSLYGQGAGGYTF.

In its sample, this clone was seen once. The genes are TRBV6-1 and TRBJ2-7; 8 bases are shared with TRBD1. The V segment lost 6 bases and the J segment 3 bases; nucleotides outside the gene matches: 7. This CDR3 spans 14 amino acids. Germline lookup yields CDR1 MNHNS and CDR2 SASEGT. Here the CDR3 DNA reads TGTGCCAGCAGCAGACAGGGGCCTGTCTACGAGCAGTACTTC. Its translation: CASSRQGPVYEQYF.

This clone was seen just once. Other DNA sequences in the sample encode the same CDR3. This sequence joins TRBV5-1 and TRBJ2-5, with unresolved D. Germline CDR1 reads SGHRS; CDR2 reads YFSETQ. V shed 0 bases and J shed 2 bases, with 11 bases lying between them. The CDR3 is 15 residues long. The CDR3 sequence: CASSLVGTRQETQYF. The CDR3 DNA is TGCGCCAGCAGCTTGGTGGGCACAAGACAAGAGACCCAGTACTTC.

The J gene is TRBJ2-7, the V gene TRBV6-6; D is perhaps TRBD1 or TRBD2 (6 bases each). V was trimmed by 0 bases and J by 4 bases, leaving 16 bases between them. Germline-derived CDR1 and CDR2 are MNHNY and SVGAGI (reference sequence). The CDR3 spans 16 residues. The CDR3 DNA sequence: TGTGCCAGCAGTTACTCAGGCAGGGGAGGAGGGTACGAGCAGTACTTC. It specifies CASSYSGRGGGYEQYF.

The chain employs TRBV5-1 and TRBJ2-3; D is unclear. CDR3 length equals 14 residues. V was cut by 2 bases and J by 2 bases, with 9 bases left in between. Germline CDR1 and CDR2: SGHRS and YFSETQ. CDR3 protein: CASSLSGLTDTQYF. In DNA, the CDR3 is TGCGCCAGCAGCTTATCCGGGCTCACAGATACGCAGTATTTT. Full variable domain (missing parts from reference TRBV5-1 and TRBJ2-3): KAGVTQTPRYLIKTRGQQVTLSCSPISGHRSVSWYQQTPGQGLQFLFEYFSETQRNKGNFPGRFSGRQFSNSRSEMNVSTLELGDSALYLCASSLSGLTDTQYFGPGTRLTVL.

The chain combines TRBV7-2 with TRBJ2-3, with 10 bases lining up with TRBD2. Trimming cost V 5 bases and J 2 bases; bases outside gene matches: 10. The CDR3 spans 17 residues. Germline V gene data show CDR1 as SGHTA and CDR2 as FQGNSA. CDR3 protein: CASSEGRTSGYTDTQYF. In nucleotides, the CDR3 is TGTGCCAGCAGCGAGGGGCGGACTAGCGGTTACACAGATACGCAGTATTTT.

The J gene is TRBJ1-1, the V gene TRBV11-2; perhaps TRBD1 as D (5 bases). Germline values: CDR1 SGHAT, CDR2 FQNNGV. This CDR3 comprises 15 residues. V was cut by 0 bases and J by 0 bases, with 8 bases left in between. The CDR3 nucleotides are TGTGCCAGCAGCTTAGAGGGGGGTGTGAACACTGAAGCTTTCTTT. This gives the protein CASSLEGGVNTEAFF.

The V call is TRBV4-3, the J call TRBJ1-6; D is ambiguous. The V gene's germline CDR1 is LGHNA and CDR2 YSLEER. This CDR3 comprises 14 residues. V was shortened by 1 base and J by 5 bases, with 6 bases between the two germline ends. The CDR3 is CASSQGPDNSPLHF. CDR3 in DNA: TGCGCCAGCAGCCAAGGTCCGGATAATTCACCCCTCCACTTT.

V gene TRBV10-3 combines with J gene TRBJ2-7, with D tentatively TRBD2 (6 bases). CDR3 length equals 13 residues. The V and J ends lost 7 bases and 5 bases respectively, with 15 bases between them. Looked up from germline, CDR1 is ENHRY and CDR2 is SYGVKD. CDR3 DNA: TGTGCCATCAACGCTGGAGGGCTGGACGAGCAGTACTTC. This gives the protein CAINAGGLDEQYF.

This clone was observed a few times. V and J are TRBV5-1 and TRBJ2-3, with 11 bases that match TRBD2. The CDR3 is 15 amino acids. Germline trimming cut 4 bases from V and 5 bases from J; bases unmatched to any gene: 6. Germline lookup yields CDR1 SGHRS and CDR2 YFSETQ. CDR3 loop: CASSGTSGIGDTQYF. CDR3 DNA sequence: TGCGCCAGCAGCGGGACTAGCGGTATAGGAGATACGCAGTATTTT.